Listed below are T cell receptor beta chains from one sample, sequenced in a study of blood T cell repertoires in COVID-19. Sequencing used immunoSEQ multiplex PCR; TCRdb keeps in-frame clones, though not all of them. The sample shows fewer than 60,000 clones, approximately 80% of them seen only once. The sequenced sample was peripheral blood. These receptors all stem from a man older than 75 with COVID-19, enrolled during active disease. Each CDR3 is given with its conserved first and last residue. D genes are given only for firm matches. A clone size is listed for some rows: how often the clone was seen (once, few, many), or a class if it is expanded.

TRBV19	-	TRBJ1-5	few	CASSISGNQPQHF	TGTGCCAGTAGTATATCGGGCAATCAGCCCCAGCATTTT
TRBV5-1	-	TRBJ1-5	-	CASSSDGVRPQHF	TGCGCCAGCAGTTCCGACGGAGTTCGGCCCCAGCATTTT
TRBV7-2	TRBD1	TRBJ1-4	-	CASSPRTGVGEKLFF	TGTGCCAGCAGCCCCAGAACAGGGGTGGGTGAAAAACTGTTTTTT
TRBV7-9	TRBD1	TRBJ1-3	-	CASSPGTASGNTIYF	TGTGCCAGCAGCCCCGGGACAGCCTCTGGAAACACCATATATTTT
TRBV10-1	TRBD2	TRBJ2-2	once	CASSEGLAANTGELFF	TGCGCCAGCAGTGAAGGACTAGCCGCGAACACCGGGGAGCTGTTTTTT
TRBV6-5	-	TRBJ2-1	-	CASRGGSSYNEQFF	TGTGCCAGCAGAGGAGGGAGTTCCTACAATGAGCAGTTCTTC
TRBV5-5	-	TRBJ1-1	-	CASSLMGRVTEAFF	TGTGCCAGCAGCTTGATGGGCAGGGTCACTGAAGCTTTCTTT
TRBV12-3/TRBV12-4	TRBD1	TRBJ1-5	-	CASTAGGVQPQHF	TGTGCCAGCACCGCAGGGGGCGTTCAGCCCCAGCATTTT
TRBV7-9	TRBD1	TRBJ1-4	-	CASSYPTGGATNEKLFF	TGTGCCAGCAGCTATCCTACAGGGGGTGCAACTAATGAAAAACTGTTTTTT
TRBV9	-	TRBJ2-7	-	CASSVRDSVGGEQYF	TGTGCCAGCAGCGTGAGGGACTCCGTGGGCGGCGAGCAGTACTTC